These T cell receptor beta chains were read from a single sample in a study. Each CDR3 protein is one row after TCRdb ran MiXCR on the 5' RACE reads. The sample contains around 29,000 distinct CDR3 sequences, roughly 24% of which appear only once. The specimen was naive CD4+ T cells sorted from a lymph node. These receptors came from a female donor with breast cancer. CDR3s include the opening cysteine and the closing phenylalanine or tryptophan. A D gene is named only where the DNA matches it firmly. Clone size is shown for a subset of rows, as once, few, many or a class of expanded clone.

v_call: TRBV3-1
j_call: TRBJ2-1
d_call: TRBD2
clone_size: -
cdr3_nt: TGTGCCAGCAGCCAAGAACTAGCGGGAAGGGGAAGCTCCTACAATGAGCAGTTCTTC
cdr3_aa: CASSQELAGRGSSYNEQFF

v_call: TRBV4-3
j_call: TRBJ2-2
d_call: -
clone_size: many
cdr3_nt: TGCGCCAGCAGCCAAGGCAGAACAGGGTTCCTGTACAGCCCGAACACCGGGGAGCTGTTTTTT
cdr3_aa: CASSQGRTGFLYSPNTGELFF

v_call: TRBV5-6
j_call: TRBJ2-7
d_call: -
clone_size: -
cdr3_nt: TGTGCCAGCCGCCGGGCACTTACCTACGAGCAGTACTTC
cdr3_aa: CASRRALTYEQYF

v_call: TRBV7-8
j_call: TRBJ1-1
d_call: TRBD1
clone_size: few
cdr3_nt: TGTGCCGGCAGCTTAGGACAGGGGCACACTGAAGCTTTCTTT
cdr3_aa: CAGSLGQGHTEAFF

v_call: TRBV5-1
j_call: TRBJ2-3
d_call: -
clone_size: many
cdr3_nt: TGCGCCAGCAGCTCCGGCGGGGCCGTCACAGATACGCAGTATTTT
cdr3_aa: CASSSGGAVTDTQYF

v_call: TRBV7-9
j_call: TRBJ1-2
d_call: -
clone_size: few
cdr3_nt: TGTGCCAGCAGAGGGGACGGCTATGGCTACACCTTC
cdr3_aa: CASRGDGYGYTF

v_call: TRBV7-2
j_call: TRBJ2-3
d_call: -
clone_size: -
cdr3_nt: TGTGCCAGCAGCTTACTGGACCTCAGGGATACGCAGTATTTT
cdr3_aa: CASSLLDLRDTQYF

v_call: TRBV29-1
j_call: TRBJ2-3
d_call: TRBD2
clone_size: medium-sized
cdr3_nt: TGCAGCGTTGAATCTAGCGGGGGGGCAGATACGCAGTATTTT
cdr3_aa: CSVESSGGADTQYF

v_call: TRBV12-3/TRBV12-4
j_call: TRBJ2-1
d_call: -
clone_size: -
cdr3_nt: TGTGCCAGCAGTCCCCTTCGGCTGCTTATGGGGAACAATGAGCAGTTCTTC
cdr3_aa: CASSPLRLLMGNNEQFF

v_call: TRBV9
j_call: TRBJ2-7
d_call: TRBD1
clone_size: -
cdr3_nt: TGTGCCAGCAGCGTTGGGACAGGAGCCTACGAGCAGTACTTC
cdr3_aa: CASSVGTGAYEQYF

v_call: TRBV10-3
j_call: TRBJ2-7
d_call: -
clone_size: few
cdr3_nt: TGTGCCACCGGGACATCCACCTACGAGCAGTACTTC
cdr3_aa: CATGTSTYEQYF

v_call: TRBV20-1
j_call: TRBJ2-7
d_call: TRBD2
clone_size: few
cdr3_nt: TGCAGTGCTAGTTCTAGCGGGAGGAACTACGAGCAGTACTTC
cdr3_aa: CSASSSGRNYEQYF

v_call: TRBV28
j_call: TRBJ1-5
d_call: -
clone_size: -
cdr3_nt: TGTGCCAGCAGTTCGTACAGGGCTGGTAGCAATCAGCCCCAGCATTTT
cdr3_aa: CASSSYRAGSNQPQHF

v_call: TRBV29-1
j_call: TRBJ2-5
d_call: -
clone_size: medium-sized
cdr3_nt: TGCAGCGTTCAACTAGTTTCGGAGACCCAGTACTTC
cdr3_aa: CSVQLVSETQYF

v_call: TRBV27
j_call: TRBJ1-5
d_call: -
clone_size: -
cdr3_nt: TGTGCCAGCAGTTTAGCCAGCCATTCTATCAATCAGCCCCAGCATTTT
cdr3_aa: CASSLASHSINQPQHF

v_call: TRBV7-9
j_call: TRBJ2-5
d_call: -
clone_size: -
cdr3_nt: TGTGCCAGCAGCTACGTAACCGGGGCCACAGGGACCCAGTACTTC
cdr3_aa: CASSYVTGATGTQYF